Listed below are T cell receptor beta chains from one sample, sequenced in a study of CD4 T cell repertoires in COVID-19. Some clones are missing from TCRdb's copy, which holds only in-frame ones; the method was immunoSEQ multiplex PCR. The top ten hold less than 0.75% of the sample, which has around 22,000 clones, more than 75% seen once. Sequenced material: central memory CD4+ T cells from blood, taken before the COVID-19 pandemic. Receptors originate from a human donor who had COVID-19. The CDR3 runs from the conserved cysteine through the conserved F or W. A D gene is named only where the DNA matches it firmly. Clone size is shown for a subset of rows, as once, few, many or a class of expanded clone.

once	TRBV7-9	TRBJ1-1	.	TGTGCCAGCAGCTTAGTGTTGCCAGGGCCTGAAGCTTTCTTT	CASSLVLPGPEAFF
.	TRBV11-2	TRBJ2-7	.	TGTGCCAGCAGCACCCGCGGCCTCTCCTACGAGCAGTACTTC	CASSTRGLSYEQYF
.	TRBV19	TRBJ2-5	.	TGTGCCAGTGGGCCCCGACAGCAAGAGACCCAGTACTTC	CASGPRQQETQYF
.	TRBV13	TRBJ2-7	TRBD2	TGTGCCAGCAGCTTAAGAGCTCGCGGGAGGGCCTCTCTCCACGAGCAGTACTTC	CASSLRARGRASLHEQYF
.	TRBV7-9	TRBJ1-1	.	TGTGCCAGCAGTCCCAAGGGAGACACTGAAGCTTTCTTT	CASSPKGDTEAFF
.	TRBV6-1	TRBJ2-5	.	TGTGCCAGCAGCGGACTCTTGGTGGTAGAGACCCAGTACTTC	CASSGLLVVETQYF
.	TRBV7-2	TRBJ1-5	.	TGTGCCAGCAGCTTAGCAAGGTACGGGGATCAGCCCCAGCATTTT	CASSLARYGDQPQHF
.	TRBV5-1	TRBJ2-7	TRBD1	TGCGCCAGCAGCTGGACAGGACAGGGGCCCTACGAGCAGTACTTC	CASSWTGQGPYEQYF
.	TRBV5-6	TRBJ1-2	.	TGTGCCAGCAGCTTGGCTCCAGTGGGCTACACCTTC	CASSLAPVGYTF
.	TRBV5-6	TRBJ1-1	.	TGTGCCAGCAGCTTACGGGGGTGGGTGAACACTGAAGCTTTCTTT	CASSLRGWVNTEAFF
.	TRBV19	TRBJ2-2	.	TGTGCCAGTAGTACGGTACTTCCCGGGGAGCTGTTTTTT	CASSTVLPGELFF
few	TRBV6-6	TRBJ1-2	.	TGTGCCAGCAGGGAAACAGGGATGGTGCATGGCTACACCTTC	CASRETGMVHGYTF
.	TRBV28	TRBJ2-7	.	TGTGCCAGCAAATCCACAGGGTTGCACGAGCAGTACTTC	CASKSTGLHEQYF
.	TRBV19	TRBJ1-2	TRBD1	TGTGCCAGTAGTGCCCTCCGGGACAGCCCCTATGGCTACACCTTC	CASSALRDSPYGYTF
.	TRBV5-6	TRBJ1-6	.	TGTGCCAGCAGCTCCCCGTCTAATTCACCCCTCCACTTT	CASSSPSNSPLHF
.	TRBV27	TRBJ1-2	TRBD1	TGTGCCAGCAGTTTAGCAGGGGGCCACTATGGCTACACCTTC	CASSLAGGHYGYTF
.	TRBV11-2	TRBJ2-7	TRBD1	TGTGCCAGCAGCCCTGACAGGGAAATCTACGAGCAGTACTTC	CASSPDREIYEQYF
.	TRBV6-6	TRBJ2-1	TRBD1	TGTGCCAGCACCATGCGACAGGGTAGCAATGAGCAGTTCTTC	CASTMRQGSNEQFF
.	TRBV2	TRBJ1-1	.	TGTGCCAGCAGGACGGGAATAGAAGCTTTCTTT	CASRTGIEAFF
.	TRBV19	TRBJ1-5	TRBD1	TGTGCCAGTAAGGTGGGACAGGGGGCCTATAGCAATCAGCCCCAGCATTTT	CASKVGQGAYSNQPQHF
.	TRBV9	TRBJ2-1	.	TGTGCCAGCAGCGTAGCGATCACAGGGAATGAGCAGTTCTTC	CASSVAITGNEQFF
.	TRBV20-1	TRBJ2-7	.	TGCAGTGCTAGCAGGGCAGGCGAGCAGTACTTC	CSASRAGEQYF
.	TRBV29-1	TRBJ1-5	TRBD1	TGCAGCGTTCAAACAGGGGTCAATCAGCCCCAGCATTTT	CSVQTGVNQPQHF
few	TRBV28	TRBJ1-2	.	TGTGCCAGCAGTTTGGAAACATGGGACGGGAGTAGGGGCTATGGCTACACCTTC	CASSLETWDGSRGYGYTF
.	TRBV5-1	TRBJ2-1	.	TGCGCCAGCAGCTTGCCTACTTGGAGCTCCTACAATGAGCAGTTCTTC	CASSLPTWSSYNEQFF
.	TRBV7-9	TRBJ2-4	.	TGTGCCAGCAGCCGGAGAGGTGGGGCCAAAAACATTCAGTACTTC	CASSRRGGAKNIQYF
medium-sized	TRBV6-6	TRBJ1-3	TRBD1	TGTGCCAGCAGGCACAGGGGCGGGAACACCATATATTTT	CASRHRGGNTIYF
once	TRBV7-6	TRBJ1-6	.	TGTGCCAGCAGCTTAGACCAGTATAATTCACCCCTCCACTTT	CASSLDQYNSPLHF
.	TRBV6-5	TRBJ2-1	TRBD2	TGTGCCAGCAGTTACGGGACTAGCTCTAACAATGAGCAGTTCTTC	CASSYGTSSNNEQFF
few	TRBV27	TRBJ1-4	.	TGTGCCAGCAGTTTCTCAGGGTTTGAAAAACTGTTTTTT	CASSFSGFEKLFF
.	TRBV10-1	TRBJ1-1	TRBD1	TGCGCCAGCAGGGAGACAGGGCCCAACACTGAAGCTTTCTTT	CASRETGPNTEAFF
.	TRBV5-1	TRBJ2-5	.	TGCGCCAGCAGCTTGGCGGAGGGGACCCAGTACTTC	CASSLAEGTQYF
.	TRBV6-5	TRBJ1-2	.	TGTGCCAGCGGCTCTTTAAATTATGGCTACACCTTC	CASGSLNYGYTF
.	TRBV5-1	TRBJ1-3	TRBD1	TGCGCCAGCAGCTTGGGGACAGGGGCTGGAAACACCATATATTTT	CASSLGTGAGNTIYF
.	TRBV6-1	TRBJ1-5	.	TGTGCCAGCAGTGAAGCGGGAGGGCAGCCCCAGCATTTT	CASSEAGGQPQHF
.	TRBV5-4	TRBJ2-3	TRBD1	TGTGCCAGCAGCCCGGGGACAGGGTGGACAGATACGCAGTATTTT	CASSPGTGWTDTQYF
.	TRBV29-1	TRBJ1-2	TRBD1	TGCAGCGCGACGCAGGGGGCGGACTATGGCTACACCTTC	CSATQGADYGYTF
.	TRBV7-9	TRBJ2-5	TRBD2	TGTGCCAGCAGCTCGGGACTAGCGGGGGGAGAGACCCAGTACTTC	CASSSGLAGGETQYF
.	TRBV25-1	TRBJ2-7	TRBD2	TGTGCCAGCAGTGAATCTGAGCGGGAGGACTACGAGCAGTACTTC	CASSESEREDYEQYF
.	TRBV29-1	TRBJ2-5	.	TGCAGCGGGACCACGGAGGCGACCCAGTACTTC	CSGTTEATQYF
once	TRBV11-3	TRBJ2-5	TRBD1	TGTGCCAGCAGCCCCCGACAGGGTGCGGAGACCCAGTACTTC	CASSPRQGAETQYF
.	TRBV6-6	TRBJ1-2	.	TGTGCCAGCAGTCCCTTCGGACAGACCTATGGCTACACCTTC	CASSPFGQTYGYTF
.	TRBV28	TRBJ1-1	.	TGTGCCAGCAGGGGGGGGGTTGAAGCTTTCTTT	CASRGGVEAFF
.	TRBV5-1	TRBJ1-2	TRBD1	TGCGCCAGCAGCCCGGACAGGGAGGGTGGCTGCACCTTC	CASSPDREGGCTF
.	TRBV7-2	TRBJ2-1	TRBD2	TGTGCCAGCAGCTCTGCCGGGACTAGCGGGAGACGGGTTGAGCAGTTCTTC	CASSSAGTSGRRVEQFF
.	TRBV29-1	TRBJ2-2	TRBD2	TGCAGCGCCCTGGGACTAGCGGGAGCAGTCGACACCGGGGAGCTGTTTTTT	CSALGLAGAVDTGELFF
once	TRBV30	TRBJ2-3	.	TGTGCCTGGAGTGGGCGGGGCACAGATACGCAGTATTTT	CAWSGRGTDTQYF
.	TRBV6-5	TRBJ1-2	.	TGTGCCAGCAGTTCCCCGAGTTACGGCTACACCTTC	CASSSPSYGYTF
.	TRBV15	TRBJ1-2	TRBD1	TGTGCCACCAGCAGAGATCGGACAGGGGGTAACTATGGCTACACCTTC	CATSRDRTGGNYGYTF
.	TRBV10-1	TRBJ2-3	TRBD1	TGCGCCAGCAGTGAGTGGACAGGACGTACGCAGTATTTT	CASSEWTGRTQYF
.	TRBV30	TRBJ1-5	TRBD1	TGTGCCTGGGCTACAGGGGACAATCAGCCCCAGCATTTT	CAWATGDNQPQHF
.	TRBV5-1	TRBJ2-6	TRBD2	TGCGCCAGCAGAGTGGGGCTTATCGGGGGGAGCCTTTCTGGGGCCAACGTCCTGACTTTC	CASRVGLIGGSLSGANVLTF
.	TRBV5-8	TRBJ2-1	TRBD2	TGTGCCAGCAGCTTGACGGGAGGGAGCTACAATGAGCAGTTCTTC	CASSLTGGSYNEQFF
.	TRBV10-2	TRBJ1-5	TRBD1	TGCGCCAGCAGTGCCCGGACAGGTGGCAATCAGCCCCAGCATTTT	CASSARTGGNQPQHF